The present T cell receptor beta chain was sequenced within a study of blood T cell repertoires in COVID-19 (dated by TCRdb to 2020 to 2021). The study in broad terms: The collaborator samples originated in the United States, Italy and Spain and spanned the acute and convalescent phases of COVID-19. Sample metadata almost always included a de-identified subject ID, COVID-19 status, age in years and sex. Deeply sampled blood TCRbeta repertoires from subjects exposed to, actively infected with, or recovered from COVID-19 were included in the dataset. The repertoires were released in a freely available public database intended as a resource for research on the immune response to SARS-CoV-2. Where available, HLA class I and class II types were taken from metadata supplied by the sample provider and were not determined by assay-based typing. Samples were obtained from the ongoing ImmuneRACE study (first 160 participants) and from 1,000 to 1,500 subjects provided by 6 global collaborators. The material from the prospective study consisted of cDNA or gDNA derived from T cells, B-cell-depleted T cells, or PBMCs.

Overall study outcomes, separate from this receptor: Clinical and demographic metadata were provided uncurated, with the amount varying by source and participant.

The immunoSEQ Assay, a bias-controlled multiplex PCR, was used to amplify TCRbeta CDR3 regions from genomic DNA. In the paper's pipeline: The number of nucleated cells in each sample was estimated by amplification of reference gene primers within the assay. To quantify the absolute abundance of each unique TCRbeta CDR3 rearrangement, sequence reads were collapsed and filtered. Productive Simpson clonality was computed per sample as the square root of Simpson's diversity index over productive rearrangements. As stored in TCRdb, this immuneACCESS dataset retains in-frame rearrangements with V and J assigned. A fraction of the clones does not appear; measured against another copy, unresolved V genes explain less than half of the discrepancy, and the remainder lacks a known reason. That table supplies the V and J calls and clone size; D and trimming were determined from the DNA. For this sample the table gives around 68,000 clones, of which around 85% were detected only once. Roughly 9.8% of the sample lies in the top ten.

Per the germline V gene, MNHNS is the CDR1 and SASEGT is the CDR2. The CDR3, from cysteine to phenylalanine, totals 12 residues. Just the 36-base CDR3 DNA is kept, in frame starting at base 1. A distance of 12 bases separates the germline ends of V and J, which lose 2 bases and 13 bases respectively. Collaborating institutions collected whole blood in K2EDTA tubes following their own protocols. Collaborator samples were shipped for TCRbeta analysis as frozen whole blood, isolated PBMCs, or DNA extracted from either sample type. Concerning this clone itself: The clone's antigen remains unknown. It has no much larger one-base neighbor in the sample; base qualities were not kept.

What was sequenced was peripheral blood. Recombination connected TRBV6-1 to TRBJ2-1; 6 matching bases give a weak D call of TRBD1. The sequence was collected from a woman aged 45-60 years with acute or convalescent COVID-19. The base sequence is TGTGCCAGCAGTGAATCGAGACAGGAACAGTTCTTC. This translates into CASSESRQEQFF.